The 21 T cell receptor beta chains reported below all come from one sample, sequenced in a study of blood T cell repertoires in COVID-19. Measured with immunoSEQ multiplex PCR; TCRdb has only the in-frame clones, and not every one. There are about 250,000 clones in the sample; 88% occur only once, and 2.5% to 3.5% lies in the top ten. Sequenced input: PBMCs or T cells enriched from blood (not recorded which). The origin of the receptors is a woman aged 40 to 50 who had been exposed to COVID-19.

A note on this clone: Its ends do not fully match the called genes, so a read error is possible. The gene calls are TRBV5-1 and TRBJ1-4, with no clear D. The CDR3 totals 17 residues. Germline V gives CDR1 SGHRS, CDR2 YFSETQ. The CDR3 sequence: CASSSSTGMAPNEKLFF. The CDR3 nucleotides are TGTGCCAGCAGCTCTTCGACCGGGATGGCGCCCAATGAAAAACTGTTTTTT.

This clone was seen a single time. The rearrangement joins TRBV21-1 to TRBJ2-2; TRBD1, as called in the table, went unchecked against the DNA. TRBV21-1 is annotated as a pseudogene. The CDR3 has 13 amino acids. CDR3 nucleotides: TGTGCCAGCAGCCTCCAGGGTTCCGGGGAGCTGTTTTTT. Translating gives CASSLQGSGELFF.

Regarding this clone: A junction boundary mismatches the germline segment, possibly from a read error. This chain connects TRBV29-1 to TRBJ2-1; the match to TRBD2 covers 9 bases. This CDR3 spans 15 amino acids. Germline assignment: CDR1 SQVTM and CDR2 ANQGSEA. CDR3 bases: TGCAGCGTTGAAGATGTAGCGGGAGAGCCCAATGGGCAGTTCTTC. This gives the protein CSVEDVAGEPNGQFF.

The chain joins TRBV4-3 to TRBJ2-6; no clear D gene. The CDR3 length is 16 residues. Germline V gene data show CDR1 as LGHNA and CDR2 as YSLEER. Deletions cut 0 bases from V and 0 bases from J, with 6 bases between. Here the CDR3 DNA reads TGCGCCAGCAGCCAAGACGAGTTCTCTGGGGCCAACGTCCTGACTTTC. This codes for CASSQDEFSGANVLTF.

The chain recombines TRBV14 with TRBJ2-1; 8 bases align to TRBD2. Germline values: CDR1 SGHDN, CDR2 FVKESK. V was clipped by 6 bases and J by 9 bases; unmatched bases: 22. This CDR3 is 18 amino acids long. In DNA, the CDR3 is TGTGCCAGCAGTCGAACCACTTCGGGACTAGTACGAGGGAGTGAGCAGTTCTTC. It is translated as CASSRTTSGLVRGSEQFF.

The gene calls are TRBV11-2 and TRBJ2-7; 9 bases fit TRBD2. J gave up 2 bases and V 4 bases, and 3 bases lay outside the gene matches. The CDR3 totals 14 residues. The germline gives CDR1 SGHAT, CDR2 FQNNGV. In DNA, the CDR3 is TGTGCCAGCAGCTCCCAGCGGGGGGCCTACGAGCAGTACTTC. This sequence encodes CASSSQRGAYEQYF. The full variable domain, in which reference TRBV11-2 and TRBJ2-7 provide the parts outside the CDR3, is EAGVAQSPRYKIIEKRQSVAFWCNPISGHATLYWYQQILGQGPKLLIQFQNNGVVDDSQLPKDRFSAERLKGVDSTLKIQPAKLEDSAVYLCASSSQRGAYEQYFGPGTRLTVT.

CDR3 coding DNA: TGTGCCAGCAGCTTTGGACAGGGGTTCTACGAGCAGTACTTC. Protein: CASSFGQGFYEQYF. The chain employs TRBV11-2 and TRBJ2-7; 9 bases agree with TRBD1. Losses at the gene ends were 3 bases for V and 3 bases for J; bases not matched to a gene: 3. The CDR3 runs to 14 residues. Germline V gene data show CDR1 as SGHAT and CDR2 as FQNNGV.

This clone occurred once. The chain employs TRBV3-1 (or the pseudogene TRBV3-2) and TRBJ1-4; D is undetermined. From germline, CDR1 is LGHDT and CDR2 YNNKEL (reference sequence). The CDR3 covers 14 residues. V lost 1 base and J lost 3, with 6 bases in between. CDR3 protein: CASSQGAANEKLFF. The CDR3 nucleotides are TGTGCCAGCAGCCAAGGGGCTGCTAATGAAAAACTGTTTTTT.

This clone was counted a single time. The chain is built from TRBV4-3 and TRBJ2-7; 8 bases are shared with TRBD2. The CDR3 runs to 16 residues. V shed 6 bases and J 4 bases; nucleotides not matched to a gene: 14. Germline loops: CDR1 LGHNA, CDR2 YSLEER. The CDR3 region has the DNA TGCGCCAGCAGTCACCTCGGTAGCGGGACCATTTACGAGCAGTACGTC. It specifies CASSHLGSGTIYEQYV.

The V and J genes are TRBV21-1 and TRBJ1-4; the table's TRBD1 call for D was not verified on the DNA. TRBV21-1 is termed a pseudogene. The CDR3 consists of 17 residues. CDR3 nucleotide sequence: TGTGCCAGCCCCACTGGGACAGATGGACGGAGTAATGAAAAACTGTTTTTT. This codes for CASPTGTDGRSNEKLFF.

The J gene is TRBJ2-4, the V gene TRBV6-4; the D gene is possibly TRBD2 (5 bases). Trimming removed 2 bases at V and 8 bases at J, with 10 bases between. The CDR3 loop spans 13 amino acids. Germline assignment: CDR1 MRHNA and CDR2 SNTAGT. DNA of the CDR3: TGTGCCAGCAGTGACAACATGGGAGACATTCAGTACTTC. As protein: CASSDNMGDIQYF.

This clone was counted once. The J gene is TRBJ1-2, the V gene TRBV14; D gene uncertain. Germline CDR1 and CDR2: SGHDN and FVKESK. The V and J ends lost 0 bases and 1 base respectively, with 3 bases between them. The CDR3 runs 13 residues. The CDR3 DNA is TGTGCCAGCAGCCAAGATCTTAACTATGGCTACACCTTC. Its protein product is CASSQDLNYGYTF.

The chain combines TRBV7-2 with TRBJ2-1; weak D call: TRBD2 (5 bases). V was pared by 3 bases and J by 8 bases, with 5 bases between. The CDR3 sequence is 11 residues long. Germline lookup yields CDR1 SGHTA and CDR2 FQGNSA. Here the CDR3 reads CASSFSDEQFF. In nucleotides, the CDR3 is TGTGCCAGCAGCTTTAGCGATGAGCAGTTCTTC.

V and J are TRBV7-6 and TRBJ2-7, with a possible D match to TRBD1 (6 bases). Between the trimmed V and J ends, which lost 5 bases and 0 bases, there was a span of 14 bases. CDR1 and CDR2 (germline): SGHVS, FNYEAQ. The CDR3 runs to 15 residues. CDR3 bases: TGTGCCAGCAGCCCAAGGACAGATCACTCCTACGAGCAGTACGTC. It is translated as CASSPRTDHSYEQYV.

This clone was seen just once. An end of the junction does not agree with germline; a read error may underlie this. The chain uses TRBV7-7 and TRBJ2-5; TRBD1 aligns across 10 bases. In germline, CDR1 is SSHAT, CDR2 FNYEAQ (reference sequence). This CDR3 has 16 amino acids. The CDR3, as DNA: TGTGCTAGCAGCCTAGGGACAGGGGTGTCGCAAGAGACCCAGTACTTC. Encoded protein: CASSLGTGVSQETQYF.

Worth noting for this clone: The junction shows a germline mismatch at one end, possibly a read error. The chain links TRBV11-2 to TRBJ2-7, with TRBD1 as a possible D gene (6 bases). The CDR3 has 11 residues. CDR1 and CDR2 from the germline V gene are SGHAT and FQNNGV. CDR3 in amino acids: CASSWAGTQVF. In nucleotides, the CDR3 is TGTGCCAGCAGCTGGGCCGGGACACAGGTCTTC.

The chain carries TRBV19 and TRBJ2-7, with 8 nucleotides matching TRBD1. The CDR3 loop spans 15 amino acids. Germline CDR1 and CDR2: LNHDA and SQIVND (reference sequence). V shed 10 bases, J shed 0 bases, and the junction held 11 bases outside the gene matches. In DNA form, the CDR3 reads TGTGCCACCACCCCGGGACAGGCGGCCTCCTACGAGCAGTACTTC. Its translation: CATTPGQAASYEQYF.

This clone was seen only once. This rearrangement joins TRBV29-1 to TRBJ2-6; weak D call: TRBD1 (5 bases). V was clipped by 7 bases and J by 3 bases, with 16 bases between them. The CDR3 runs to 15 residues. Germline V lookup: CDR1 SQVTM, CDR2 ANQGSEA. The CDR3 sequence is CSAITGVGGANVLTF. CDR3 in DNA: TGCAGCGCCATAACAGGTGTTGGTGGGGCCAACGTCCTGACTTTC. Variable domain in full (rest from reference TRBV29-1 and TRBJ2-6): SAVISQKPSRDICQRGTSLTIQCQVDSQVTMMFWYRQQPGQSLTLIATANQGSEATYESGFVIDKFPISRPNLTFSTLTVSNMSPEDSSIYLCSAITGVGGANVLTFGAGSRLTVL.

Details on this clone: Other DNA sequences from this sample encode an identical CDR3 as well. The V and J genes are TRBV18 and TRBJ1-2, with 7 bases matching TRBD1. The junction had 0 bases not matched to a gene; V was cut back by 0 bases and J by 5 bases. Germline V gene lookup returns CDR1 KGHSH and CDR2 LQKENI. This CDR3 contains 13 residues. The CDR3 DNA sequence: TGTGCCAGCTCACCACCACAGGGGTATGGCTACACCTTC. Protein: CASSPPQGYGYTF.

This clone was picked up a small number of times. This chain connects TRBV14 to TRBJ2-1; 7 nucleotides line up with TRBD2. CDR1 SGHDN and CDR2 FVKESK come from the germline V gene. The CDR3 runs to 17 residues. Losses at the gene ends were 0 bases for V and 7 bases for J; bases not matched to a gene: 12. CDR3 in DNA: TGTGCCAGCAGCCAAGAATGGGAGGGTTTTACGGGGAATGAGCAGTTCTTC. Its translation: CASSQEWEGFTGNEQFF.

The rearrangement joins TRBV30 to TRBJ1-4; TRBD1 agrees at 7 bases. Germline V gene lookup returns CDR1 GTSNPN and CDR2 SVGIG (reference sequence). Trimming took 7 bases from V and 6 from J; bases not matched to a gene: 11. This CDR3 has 14 residues. CDR3 in amino acids: CASGGQEEYEKLFF. In nucleotides, the CDR3 is TGTGCCTCGGGAGGACAGGAGGAGTATGAAAAACTGTTTTTT.